The 3 T cell receptor beta chains in this list originate from one sample, sequenced in a study of CD8 T cells in Susac syndrome. The RNA input was about 0.5 to 1 ug, and it was reverse transcribed with random hexamers. TCRdb passed the immunoSEQ multiplex PCR reads through MiXCR, listing each CDR3 protein once. The repertoire includes 85,000 to 130,000 distinct CDR3 sequences, approximately 94% of them detected once, and about 0.41% sits in the top ten. The sample comprised CD8+ T cells from PBMCs. The receptor source for this set is a human donor with Susac syndrome.

The V and J genes are TRBV14 and TRBJ1-1; the D is unclear. Looked up from germline, CDR1 is SGHDN and CDR2 is FVKESK. Deletions cut 4 bases from V and 1 base from J, with 10 bases between. The CDR3 sequence is 14 residues long. The CDR3 sequence: CASSLLGGNTEAFF. The CDR3 DNA follows: TGTGCCAGCAGCCTCTTGGGCGGGAACACTGAAGCTTTCTTT.

The J gene is TRBJ2-1, the V gene TRBV14, with 12 bases aligning to TRBD1. CDR1 is SGHDN and CDR2 is FVKESK in the germline V gene. The CDR3 extends over 16 amino acids. Trimming removed 4 bases from V and 8 bases from J; junction bases left unmatched: 9. In DNA, the CDR3 is TGTGCCAGCAGCCCACCCGGGACAGGGGGCATGGATGAGCAGTTCTTC. It encodes CASSPPGTGGMDEQFF.

The chain recombines TRBV5-1 with TRBJ2-2, with D hard to call. This CDR3 is 15 amino acids long. The germline V and J ends were trimmed by 2 bases and 0 bases, with 8 bases remaining between them. The germline V gene has CDR1 SGHRS and CDR2 YFSETQ. The CDR3 nucleotides are TGCGCCAGCAGCTTCCTAACCCCGAACACCGGGGAGCTGTTTTTT. Its translation is CASSFLTPNTGELFF.